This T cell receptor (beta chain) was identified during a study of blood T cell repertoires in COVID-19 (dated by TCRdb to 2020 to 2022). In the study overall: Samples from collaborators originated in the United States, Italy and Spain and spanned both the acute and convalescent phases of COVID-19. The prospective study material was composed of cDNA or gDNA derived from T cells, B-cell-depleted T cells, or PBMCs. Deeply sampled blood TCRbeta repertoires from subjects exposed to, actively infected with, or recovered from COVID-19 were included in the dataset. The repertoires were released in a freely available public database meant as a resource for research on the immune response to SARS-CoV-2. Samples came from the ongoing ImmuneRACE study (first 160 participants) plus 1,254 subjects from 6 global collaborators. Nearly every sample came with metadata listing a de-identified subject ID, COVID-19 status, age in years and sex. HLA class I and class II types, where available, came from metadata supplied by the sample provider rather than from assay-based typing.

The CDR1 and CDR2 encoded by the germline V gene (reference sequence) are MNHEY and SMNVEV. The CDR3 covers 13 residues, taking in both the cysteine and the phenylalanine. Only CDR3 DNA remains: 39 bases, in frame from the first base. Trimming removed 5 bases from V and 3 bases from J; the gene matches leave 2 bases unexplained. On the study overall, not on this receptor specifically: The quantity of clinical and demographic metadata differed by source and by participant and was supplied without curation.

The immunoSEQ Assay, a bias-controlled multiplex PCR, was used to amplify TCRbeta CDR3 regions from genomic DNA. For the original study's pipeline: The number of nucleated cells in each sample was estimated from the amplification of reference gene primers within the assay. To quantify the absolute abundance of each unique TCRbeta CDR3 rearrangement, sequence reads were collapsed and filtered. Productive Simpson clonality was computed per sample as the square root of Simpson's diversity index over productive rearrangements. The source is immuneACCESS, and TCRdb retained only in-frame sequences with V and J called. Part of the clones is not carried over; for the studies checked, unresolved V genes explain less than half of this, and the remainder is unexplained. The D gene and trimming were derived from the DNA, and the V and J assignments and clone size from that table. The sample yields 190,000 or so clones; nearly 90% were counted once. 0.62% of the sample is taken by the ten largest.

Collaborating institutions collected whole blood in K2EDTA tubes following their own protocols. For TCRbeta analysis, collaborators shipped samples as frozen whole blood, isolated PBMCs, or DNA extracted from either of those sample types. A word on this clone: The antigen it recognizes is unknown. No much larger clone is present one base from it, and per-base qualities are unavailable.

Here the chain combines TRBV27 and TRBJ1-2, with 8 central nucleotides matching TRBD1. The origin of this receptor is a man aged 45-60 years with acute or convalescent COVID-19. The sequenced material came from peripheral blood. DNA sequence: TGTGCCAGCAGTCCGACAGGGGACTATGGCTACACCTTC. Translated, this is CASSPTGDYGYTF.